This entry describes one T cell receptor beta chain. TCRdb's copy holds only in-frame clones and misses some; the assay was immunoSEQ multiplex PCR. The sample yields under 15,000 clones, about 91% seen once. In every patient, relapse followed autologous stem cell transplantation, while exposure to brentuximab vedotin differed. Germline CDR1 is MDHEN and CDR2 is SYDVKM. V lost 5 bases and J 4 bases, leaving 11 bases between the germline ends. This CDR3 contains 13 residues. These data belong to a study of PD-1 blockade in classical Hodgkin lymphoma. The TCR comes from a human donor with classical Hodgkin lymphoma. This chain uses TRBV28 with TRBJ2-5, with a tentative D call TRBD2 (7 bases). The sample consisted of peripheral blood mononuclear cells (PBMCs), taken at baseline. CDR3 protein: CASSPAGAETQYF. CDR3 bases: TGTGCCAGCAGTCCCGCGGGGGCAGAGACCCAGTACTTC.